This T cell receptor beta chain was recovered during a study of TIL therapy for anti-PD-1-resistant metastatic lung cancer. The time point was: pre-treatment sample, taken before nivolumab and TIL therapy. Sequencing used immunoSEQ v3. The repertoire was sequenced with immunoSEQ multiplex PCR; TCRdb's copy has only in-frame clones and lacks some. The table shows about 59,000 clones, with roughly 70% occurring only once. CDR1 and CDR2 from the germline V gene are SNHLY and FYNNEI. V dropped 8 bases and J dropped 0 bases, with 14 bases sitting between them. The CDR3 has 14 amino acids. The receptor's source is a person aged 25-85 years with non-small cell lung cancer. The chain links TRBV2 to TRBJ2-7, with no clear D. Source: blood, taken at baseline. The CDR3 is CASRTRVLSYEQYF. The CDR3 bases are TGTGCCAGCCGAACTCGGGTCCTCTCCTACGAGCAGTACTTC.